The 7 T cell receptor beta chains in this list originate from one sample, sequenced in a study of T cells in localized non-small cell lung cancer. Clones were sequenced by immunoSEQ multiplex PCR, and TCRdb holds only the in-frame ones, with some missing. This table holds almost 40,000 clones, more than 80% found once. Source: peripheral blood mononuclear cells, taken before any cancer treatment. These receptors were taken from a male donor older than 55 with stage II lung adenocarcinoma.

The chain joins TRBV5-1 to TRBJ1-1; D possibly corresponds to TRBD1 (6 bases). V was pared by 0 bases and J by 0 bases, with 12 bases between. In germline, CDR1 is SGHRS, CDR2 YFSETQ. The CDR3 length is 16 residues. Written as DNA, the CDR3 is TGCGCCAGCAGCTTGGCGCAGGGGATAATGAACACTGAAGCTTTCTTT. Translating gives CASSLAQGIMNTEAFF.

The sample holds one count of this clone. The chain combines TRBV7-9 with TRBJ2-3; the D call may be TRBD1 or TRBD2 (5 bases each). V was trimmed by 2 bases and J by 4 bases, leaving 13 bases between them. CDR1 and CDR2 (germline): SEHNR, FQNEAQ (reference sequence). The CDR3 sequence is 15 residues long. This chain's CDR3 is CASSLIGGSSDTQYF. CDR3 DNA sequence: TGTGCCAGCAGCTTAATTGGGGGATCGTCAGATACGCAGTATTTT.

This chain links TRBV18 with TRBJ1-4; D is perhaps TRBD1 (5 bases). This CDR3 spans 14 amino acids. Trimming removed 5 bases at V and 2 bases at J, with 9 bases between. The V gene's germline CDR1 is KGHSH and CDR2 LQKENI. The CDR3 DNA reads TGTGCCAGCTCAACTCGACAGACTAATGAAAAACTGTTTTTT. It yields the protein CASSTRQTNEKLFF.

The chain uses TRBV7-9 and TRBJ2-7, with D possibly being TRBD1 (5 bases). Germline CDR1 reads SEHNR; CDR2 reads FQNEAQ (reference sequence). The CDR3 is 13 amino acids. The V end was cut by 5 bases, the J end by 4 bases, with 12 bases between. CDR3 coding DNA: TGTGCCAGCAGCCGGTGGGGCGTTTACGAGCAGTACTTC. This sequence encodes CASSRWGVYEQYF.

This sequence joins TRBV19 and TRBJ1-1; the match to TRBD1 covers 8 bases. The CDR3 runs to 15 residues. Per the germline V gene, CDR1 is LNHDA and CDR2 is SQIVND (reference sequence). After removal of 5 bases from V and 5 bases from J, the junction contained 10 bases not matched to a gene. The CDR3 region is CASSGYRGTGTEAFF. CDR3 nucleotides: TGTGCCAGTAGTGGGTACAGGGGGACTGGTACTGAAGCTTTCTTT.

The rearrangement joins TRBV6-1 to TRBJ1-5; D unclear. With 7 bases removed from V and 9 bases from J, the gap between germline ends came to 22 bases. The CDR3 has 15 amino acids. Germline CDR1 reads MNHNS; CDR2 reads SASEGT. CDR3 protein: CASTSSYPRGGPQHF. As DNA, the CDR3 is TGTGCCAGCACCAGCTCCTATCCCCGCGGTGGGCCCCAGCATTTT.

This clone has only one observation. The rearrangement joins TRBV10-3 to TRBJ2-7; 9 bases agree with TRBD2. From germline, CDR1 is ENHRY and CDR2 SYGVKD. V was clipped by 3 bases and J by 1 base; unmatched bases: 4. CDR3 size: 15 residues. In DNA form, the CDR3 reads TGTGCCATCAGTGAAGAGACTAGCGGATCCTACGAGCAGTACTTC. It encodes CAISEETSGSYEQYF.